Each of the 3 T cell receptor beta chains below was sequenced from the same sample in a study of blood T cell repertoires in COVID-19. Clones were sequenced by immunoSEQ multiplex PCR, and TCRdb holds only the in-frame ones, with some missing. The repertoire holds approximately 220,000 clones, more than 80% seen once, with approximately 3.8% in the top ten. Sequencing was performed on PBMCs or T cells enriched from blood (not recorded which). The receptors stem from a young woman in a cohort exposed to, infected with or recovered from COVID-19 (not recorded which).

The gene calls are TRBV5-4 and TRBJ2-7; D not resolved. The CDR3 spans 14 residues. The ends were cut back, 1 base at V and 2 bases at J, with 10 bases in the middle. Germline loops: CDR1 SGHNT, CDR2 YYREEE (reference sequence). CDR3 sequence (DNA): TGTGCCAGCAGCTTGTATAGTGGTACCTACGAGCAGTACTTC. Its translation is CASSLYSGTYEQYF.

The chain joins TRBV6-5 to TRBJ1-1; 8 bases fit TRBD1. The V segment lost 7 bases and the J segment 4 bases; nucleotides outside the gene matches: 8. Germline V CDR1 and CDR2: MNHEY, SVGAGI. This CDR3 has 14 amino acids. The CDR3 spells CASKAVTGGTEAFF. CDR3 nucleotide sequence: TGTGCCAGCAAGGCAGTTACAGGGGGCACTGAAGCTTTCTTT.

V is TRBV24-1 and J is TRBJ1-1; 10 bases align to TRBD1. This CDR3 spans 17 amino acids. The ends lost 3 bases at V and 8 bases at J; junction bases unmatched: 14. The germline V gene encodes CDR1 KGHDR and CDR2 SFDVKD. For the CDR3, the DNA is TGTGCCACCAGTGATCCCCCAAGGACAGGGGGTGCAAGGGAAGCTTTCTTT. Its protein is CATSDPPRTGGAREAFF.